This T cell receptor beta chain was found in a study of naive and memory T cell subsets. Treatment specified: skin biopsy from PPD injection site in Mantoux-positive individual. Unsorted total RNA, roughly 1 to 1,100 ng, was DNase treated before reverse transcription. Biopsied sites were PPD injections in people with a positive Mantoux test. Germline V gives CDR1 SQVTM, CDR2 ANQGSEA. The V and J ends lost 5 bases and 7 bases respectively, with 18 bases between them. CDR3 length: 13 residues. For blood and skin samples, reverse transcription used TCR alpha and beta constant primers. Amplification of ligated cDNA took four PCR rounds with SP2 and nested alpha and beta constant primers. TCRdb re-analysed the UMI-ligation and nested PCR reads in MiXCR, keeping a single row per CDR3 protein. Of around 20,000 distinct CDR3 sequences detected, approximately 9.6% appear once; the ten largest clones hold under 7.5%.

This clonotype came up many times. This receptor was taken from an adult in good health. V usage is TRBV29-1 and J usage is TRBJ2-7; TRBD1 or TRBD2 may be the D gene (5 bases each). Sequenced material: skin, taken from a tuberculin skin test site. The CDR3 loop reads CSVRGTVLKEQYF. The CDR3 region has the DNA TGCAGCGTTCGAGGGACGGTCCTTAAAGAGCAGTACTTC.